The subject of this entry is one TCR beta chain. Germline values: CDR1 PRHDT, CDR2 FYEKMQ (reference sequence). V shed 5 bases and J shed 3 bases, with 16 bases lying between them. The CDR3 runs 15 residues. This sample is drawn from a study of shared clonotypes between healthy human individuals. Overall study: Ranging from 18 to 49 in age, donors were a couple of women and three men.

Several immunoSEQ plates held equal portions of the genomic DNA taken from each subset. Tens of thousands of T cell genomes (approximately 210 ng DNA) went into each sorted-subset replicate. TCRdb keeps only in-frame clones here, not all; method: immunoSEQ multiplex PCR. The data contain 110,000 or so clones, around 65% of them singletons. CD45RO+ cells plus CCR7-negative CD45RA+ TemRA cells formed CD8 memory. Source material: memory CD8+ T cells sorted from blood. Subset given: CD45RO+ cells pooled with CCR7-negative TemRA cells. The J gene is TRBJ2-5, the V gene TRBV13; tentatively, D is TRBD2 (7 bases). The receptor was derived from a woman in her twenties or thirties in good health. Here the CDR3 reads CASSLIRGAEETQYF. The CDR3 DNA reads TGTGCCAGCAGCCTTATACGGGGGGCCGAAGAGACCCAGTACTTC.